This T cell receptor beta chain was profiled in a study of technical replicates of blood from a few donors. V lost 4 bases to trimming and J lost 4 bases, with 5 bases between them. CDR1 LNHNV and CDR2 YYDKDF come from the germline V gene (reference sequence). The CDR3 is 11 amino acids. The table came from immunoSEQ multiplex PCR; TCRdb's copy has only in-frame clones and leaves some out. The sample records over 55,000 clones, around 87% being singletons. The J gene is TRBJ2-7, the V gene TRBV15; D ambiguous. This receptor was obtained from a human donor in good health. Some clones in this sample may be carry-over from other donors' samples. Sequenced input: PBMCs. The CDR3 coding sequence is TGTGCCACCAGCATCGGGTACGAGCAGTACTTC. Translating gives CATSIGYEQYF.